One and the same sample provided the 24 T cell receptor beta chains below, sequenced in a study of T cells after yellow fever vaccination. TCRdb processed the 5' RACE reads anew with MiXCR; each CDR3 protein has one entry. The data show about 340,000 distinct CDR3 sequences, 8.7% seen once. The sequencing used PBMCs, collected on the day of the first yellow fever vaccination. The receptors originated from a man in his late teens or twenties who received the YFV17D yellow fever vaccine.

This chain connects TRBV20-1 to TRBJ2-7; the D gene is possibly TRBD1 (5 bases). The V and J ends lost 2 bases and 0 bases respectively, with 14 bases between them. The CDR3 length is 15 residues. CDR1 and CDR2 (germline): DFQATT, SNEGSKA (reference sequence). The CDR3: CSARTDRRSSYEQYF. As DNA, the CDR3 is TGCAGTGCTAGAACAGACAGACGAAGCTCCTACGAGCAGTACTTC.

This chain links TRBV5-4 with TRBJ2-4, with D maybe TRBD2 (5 bases). With 7 bases removed from V and 5 bases from J, the gap between germline ends came to 13 bases. CDR1 SGHNT and CDR2 YYREEE come from the germline V gene (reference sequence). CDR3 length: 13 residues. This CDR3 reads CASFPNGENIQYF. The CDR3 region has the DNA TGTGCCAGCTTTCCTAACGGGGAAAACATTCAGTACTTC. The full variable domain, its missing parts supplied by reference TRBV5-4 and TRBJ2-4, is ETGVTQSPTHLIKTRGQQVTLRCSSQSGHNTVSWYQQALGQGPQFIFQYYREEENGRGNFPPRFSGLQFPNYSSELNVNALELDDSALYLCASFPNGENIQYFGAGTRLSVL.

The chain recombines TRBV19 with TRBJ2-1, with 8 bases aligning to TRBD2. With V trimmed by 5 bases and J by 8 bases, 2 bases remained unmatched. The CDR3 length is 12 residues. Germline assignment: CDR1 LNHDA and CDR2 SQIVND (reference sequence). The CDR3 nucleotides read TGTGCCAGTAGTTCAGCGGGGGATGAGCAGTTCTTC. As protein: CASSSAGDEQFF.

The J gene is TRBJ1-5, the V gene TRBV12-3 or TRBV12-4; the match to TRBD1 covers 9 bases. This CDR3 region has 15 residues. Trimming at V came to 6 bases and at J to 7 bases, leaving 10 bases not matched to a gene. The CDR3 loop is CASSPGTGKEQPQHF. CDR3 coding DNA: TGTGCCAGCAGCCCTGGGACAGGGAAGGAACAGCCCCAGCATTTT.

CDR3 protein: CAWTGGAIPSPLHF. The DNA of the CDR3 is TGTGCCTGGACAGGGGGCGCTATCCCTTCACCCCTCCACTTT. V is TRBV13 and J is TRBJ1-6; TRBD1 agrees at 11 bases. Germline V gives CDR1 PRHDT, CDR2 FYEKMQ (reference sequence). The V gene end was trimmed by 11 bases and the J gene end by 9 bases; junction bases not matched to a gene: 9. The CDR3 covers 14 residues.

The CDR3 here is CASSLVGQGKDTQYF. Here the CDR3 DNA reads TGCGCCAGCAGCTTGGTCGGACAGGGAAAAGATACGCAGTATTTT. The rearrangement uses TRBV5-1 and TRBJ2-3, with 8 bases that match TRBD1. This CDR3 is built from 15 residues. The trim removed 0 bases at V and 5 bases at J, leaving 5 bases unmatched. Germline assignment: CDR1 SGHRS and CDR2 YFSETQ.

The chain uses TRBV4-1 and TRBJ2-1, with 11 bases fitting TRBD2. The CDR3 is made up of 18 amino acids. Germline V gene lookup returns CDR1 MGHRA and CDR2 YSYEKL. V lost 0 bases, J lost 4 bases, and 8 bases stayed unmatched. The CDR3 loop reads CASSQDPGTSGLYNEQFF. The CDR3 bases are TGCGCCAGCAGCCAAGATCCGGGGACTAGCGGTTTGTACAATGAGCAGTTCTTC.

This rearrangement joins TRBV5-6 to TRBJ2-7, with 7 bases that match TRBD1. The germline gives CDR1 SGHDT, CDR2 YYEEEE. The CDR3 runs 14 residues. The junction had 4 bases not matched to a gene; V was cut back by 4 bases and J by 0 bases. The CDR3 sequence: CASSQTGSSYEQYV. For the CDR3, the DNA is TGTGCCAGCAGCCAGACAGGGAGCTCCTACGAGCAGTACGTC.

This clonotype was seen repeatedly, ten times or more. The chain joins TRBV5-1 to TRBJ2-1, with D possibly being TRBD1 (5 bases). CDR1 is SGHRS and CDR2 is YFSETQ in the germline V gene. CDR3 size: 13 residues. V dropped 1 base and J dropped 8 bases, with 10 bases sitting between them. CDR3 amino acids: CASSLSWGHEQFF. The CDR3 DNA follows: TGCGCCAGCAGCTTGAGTTGGGGCCATGAGCAGTTCTTC.

Comments on this clonotype: It is likely a read error, because the conserved phenylalanine at the end of the CDR3 is missing. V and J are TRBV30 and TRBJ2-5, with 9 bases fitting TRBD1. CDR3 length: 12 amino acids. V dropped 4 bases and J dropped 5; count of bases not matched to a gene: 2. Germline V gives CDR1 GTSNPN, CDR2 SVGIG (reference sequence). DNA of the CDR3: TGTGCCTGGACGACAGGGGGGGAGACCCAGTACTAC. This gives the protein CAWTTGGETQYY.

This clonotype came up a few times. The rearrangement uses TRBV4-1 and TRBJ2-1, with TRBD1 matching 7 bases. V trimming: 0 bases; J trimming: 2 bases; junction bases outside the gene matches: 4. This CDR3 region has 16 residues. The V gene's germline CDR1 is MGHRA and CDR2 YSYEKL. CDR3 amino acids: CASSQDMGQTYNEQFF. The CDR3 coding sequence is TGCGCCAGCAGCCAAGATATGGGACAGACCTACAATGAGCAGTTCTTC.

This clonotype was recorded a few times. A read error may produce the germline difference seen at one junction end. This chain uses TRBV7-6 with TRBJ2-5, with 12 bases lining up with TRBD1. This CDR3 region has 16 residues. Germline V gives CDR1 SGHVS, CDR2 FNYEAQ. CDR3 sequence (DNA): TGTGCCAGCAGCTTACAAGGGACAGGGGGCCGGGAGACCCAGTATTTC. Translating it yields CASSLQGTGGRETQYF.

The chain is built from TRBV6-2 or TRBV6-3 and TRBJ1-2; D uncertain. CDR1 and CDR2 from the germline V gene are MNHEY and SVGEGT. V was pared by 6 bases and J by 6 bases, with 14 bases between. There are 13 residues in the CDR3. CDR3 sequence: CASSPTTNHGYTF. The CDR3 nucleotides read TGTGCCAGCAGCCCAACCACAAACCATGGCTACACCTTC.

This clonotype has ten or more counts. The gene calls are TRBV5-6 and TRBJ2-7; tentatively, D is TRBD2 (6 bases). V gave up 3 bases and J gave up 1 base, with 17 bases separating them. CDR1 SGHDT and CDR2 YYEEEE come from the germline V gene. This CDR3 has 16 residues. The CDR3, as DNA: TGTGCCAGCAGCTCATGGAGGGCAGGGAATTCCTACGAGCAGTACTTC. This sequence encodes CASSSWRAGNSYEQYF.

The V and J genes are TRBV10-1 and TRBJ2-1; the D is unclear. The CDR3 consists of 12 residues. V lost 9 bases and J 10 bases, leaving 16 bases between the germline ends. The V gene's germline CDR1 is WNHNN and CDR2 SYGVQD (reference sequence). CDR3: CARGSRSPEQFF. The CDR3 DNA is TGCGCCAGGGGAAGTAGAAGTCCGGAGCAGTTCTTC.

The CDR3: CASSQDESSTDTQYF. For the CDR3, the DNA is TGCGCCAGCAGCCAAGACGAATCTAGCACAGATACGCAGTATTTT. The chain links TRBV4-3 to TRBJ2-3; D remains unclear. Germline V gene data show CDR1 as LGHNA and CDR2 as YSLEER. The CDR3 contains 15 residues. V was pared by 0 bases and J by 0 bases, with 7 bases between.

This clonotype was counted many times. The chain uses TRBV20-1 and TRBJ2-3; 8 bases align to TRBD2. The CDR3 runs to 15 residues. Germline V gives CDR1 DFQATT, CDR2 SNEGSKA (reference sequence). V shed 3 bases, J shed 0 bases, and the junction held 5 bases outside the gene matches. In DNA form, the CDR3 reads TGCAGTGCTAGGGGAGCGGGGGCTAGCACAGATACGCAGTATTTT. This encodes CSARGAGASTDTQYF.

This clonotype was counted a few times. This chain connects TRBV5-5 to TRBJ1-5, with 9 bases aligning to TRBD1. The CDR3 runs 15 residues. Germline V gene sequence: CDR1 SGHKS, CDR2 YYEKEE (reference sequence). Trimming at V came to 4 bases and at J to 4 bases, leaving 6 bases not matched to a gene. For the CDR3, the DNA is TGTGCCAGCAGCCCACAGGGGGCAGTGAATCAGCCCCAGCATTTT. It yields the protein CASSPQGAVNQPQHF.

This chain joins TRBV12-3 or TRBV12-4 and TRBJ2-5; 9 bases agree with TRBD1. The CDR3 contains 15 residues. The V and J ends lost 6 bases and 4 bases, in that order; junction bases with no gene match: 9. As DNA, the CDR3 is TGTGCCAGCAGCCCAGGCTACAGGGGGCGAGAGACCCAGTACTTC. Protein sequence: CASSPGYRGRETQYF.

This clonotype was detected ten times or more. CDR3 in DNA: TGTGCCAGCAGCCCGGACAGGGTAGATCAGCCCCAGCATTTT. Protein sequence: CASSPDRVDQPQHF. The chain employs TRBV7-2 and TRBJ1-5, with 8 bases fitting TRBD1. Germline V gene sequence: CDR1 SGHTA, CDR2 FQGNSA. Unmatched junction bases numbered 5, after V lost 5 bases and J lost 5 bases. The CDR3 has 14 residues.

This clonotype was found many times. V usage is TRBV12-3 or TRBV12-4 and J usage is TRBJ2-5; TRBD2 might be the D (6 bases). V lost 0 bases to trimming and J lost 0 bases, with 14 bases between them. There are 17 residues in the CDR3. CDR3 sequence reads: CASSLAAGPADQETQYF. As DNA, the CDR3 is TGTGCCAGCAGTTTAGCGGCGGGGCCGGCCGACCAAGAGACCCAGTACTTC.

This clonotype came up a few times. The rearrangement joins TRBV7-2 to TRBJ2-5; D not certain. The CDR3 is 13 amino acids. V shed 5 bases and J shed 5 bases, with 12 bases lying between them. The germline V gene has CDR1 SGHTA and CDR2 FQGNSA. The CDR3 loop reads CASSGDPLETQYF. In nucleotides, the CDR3 is TGTGCCAGCAGCGGTGATCCCTTGGAGACCCAGTACTTC.

In its sample, this clonotype was seen a few times. The V call is TRBV5-4, the J call TRBJ2-7; tentatively, D is TRBD2 (5 bases). CDR3 size: 16 residues. Looked up from germline, CDR1 is SGHNT and CDR2 is YYREEE (reference sequence). V lost 4 bases to trimming and J lost 2 bases, with 19 bases between them. The CDR3 DNA follows: TGTGCCAGCAGCCAAGCCGGCGGTAGCGTGGCCTACGAGCAGTACTTC. This sequence encodes CASSQAGGSVAYEQYF.

The sample holds a few counts of this clonotype. This chain joins TRBV5-1 and TRBJ2-1; TRBD2 is a possible D gene (6 bases). V was trimmed by 0 bases and J by 0 bases, leaving 10 bases between them. Germline V CDR1 and CDR2: SGHRS, YFSETQ. The length of the CDR3 is 16 residues. This chain's CDR3 is CASSLGDWISYNEQFF. In nucleotides, the CDR3 is TGCGCCAGCAGCTTGGGGGACTGGATCTCCTACAATGAGCAGTTCTTC.